This T cell receptor (beta chain) derives from a study of CD8+ T cells in alopecia areata. The treatment is: oral pan-JAK inhibitor, 5-10 mg twice daily. Germline V gene data show CDR1 as DFQATT and CDR2 as SNEGSKA (reference sequence). The V and J ends lost 8 bases and 4 bases respectively, with 11 bases between them. This CDR3 is built from 11 residues. This clone has more than one count but fewer than ten. Sequencing relied on a cDNA template that was reverse transcribed from extracted RNA. Data came from immunoSEQ multiplex PCR; TCRdb stores just in-frame clones and leaves some out. The profile covers fewer than 200,000 clones, with less than 80% appearing a single time and around 14% taken by the ten largest.

The source is a human donor with alopecia areata. The V gene is TRBV20-1, the J gene TRBJ2-5, with unresolved D. The sample in question was CD4+ T cells sorted from blood, obtained at week 24, from a patient treated with tofacitinib. Here the CDR3 DNA reads TGCAGTACCGGATTTGGAGAGACCCAGTACTTC. It is translated as CSTGFGETQYF.